Shown below are 5 T cell receptor beta chains from a single sample sequenced in a study of cytomegalovirus exposure and HLA in healthy donors. A multiplex PCR was run with 60 Vbeta primers and 13 Jbeta primers. TCRdb's copy holds only in-frame clones and misses some; the assay was immunoSEQ multiplex PCR. Of under 150,000 clones in the sample, roughly 80% are singletons; the top ten hold over 3%. Sample: PBMCs. These receptor sequences come from a female donor in good health and CMV-seronegative.

The chain has TRBV29-1 and TRBJ2-1, with 9 bases identical to TRBD2. The junction had 11 bases not matched to a gene; V was cut back by 4 bases and J by 1 base. The V gene's germline CDR1 is SQVTM and CDR2 ANQGSEA. The CDR3 spans 17 residues. CDR3 amino acids: CSVAVVAGASSYNEQFF. The CDR3 region has the DNA TGCAGCGTTGCCGTAGTAGCGGGAGCGTCTTCCTACAATGAGCAGTTCTTC.

The chain recombines TRBV6-5 with TRBJ2-5; D may be TRBD2 (7 bases). CDR1 and CDR2 (germline): MNHEY, SVGAGI. This CDR3 contains 14 residues. V lost 0 bases and J lost 6, with 11 bases in between. The CDR3 sequence is CASSYSTGGQTQYF. Written as DNA, the CDR3 is TGTGCCAGCAGTTACTCGACCGGGGGGCAGACCCAGTACTTC.

The chain joins TRBV4-3 to TRBJ2-1, with 7 bases identical to TRBD2. After removal of 1 base from V and 3 bases from J, the junction contained 0 bases not matched to a gene. Germline assignment: CDR1 LGHNA and CDR2 YSLEER. The CDR3 is made up of 14 amino acids. The CDR3 DNA sequence: TGCGCCAGCAGCCAAGGGGGGGGCTACAATGAGCAGTTCTTC. Protein sequence: CASSQGGGYNEQFF.

This clone was seen only a few times. V is TRBV28 and J is TRBJ1-5, with D perhaps TRBD1 (6 bases). The CDR3 has 15 amino acids. Germline V lookup: CDR1 MDHEN, CDR2 SYDVKM. Trimming left V 3 bases short and J 6 bases short, with 15 bases between. The CDR3 loop is CASSFGGGGSQPQHF. The CDR3 bases are TGTGCCAGCAGTTTCGGAGGCGGGGGCAGTCAGCCCCAGCATTTT.

The chain joins TRBV20-1 to TRBJ1-1; D is ambiguous. Trimming took off 3 bases at V and 6 bases at J, with 8 bases between the two ends. This CDR3 is 11 amino acids long. Germline CDR1 is DFQATT and CDR2 is SNEGSKA (reference sequence). The CDR3 sequence: CSARPGSEAFF. The CDR3 DNA is TGCAGTGCTAGGCCGGGTTCTGAAGCTTTCTTT.